This T cell receptor beta chain came from a study of metastatic and nonmetastatic thyroid tumors (dated by TCRdb to 2018 to 2021). Broadly, across the study: Repertoires from peripheral blood and from tumor or nodule tissue samples of malignant and benign thyroid patients were compared.

With regard to this clone: Its antigen remains unidentified. Base qualities were left out, and no much larger clone turns up one base away.

General conclusions and limits of the study: TCR beta diversity was reported as significantly higher in malignant tumors than in benign nodules, in both blood and tumor samples.

To prepare the library, PCR was applied. The instrument was an Illumina HiSeq 4000. The TCR beta-chain CDR3 region of each patient was profiled by high-throughput sequencing. Under the source paper's analysis protocol: Drawing on CDR3 differences between clinicopathological groups, the researchers built a classifier meant to tell apart patients with distant-metastatic papillary thyroid cancer. Repertoire diversity was assessed with the Shannon index, and tumor-blood repertoire similarity with the Morisita-Horn index. TCRdb trimmed public reads at Q25 via fastp, called clones via MiXCR and kept in-frame beta chains. The V and J calls and clone size come from TCRdb's table, not from the authors' own analysis. A total of about 17,000 clones appear in this sample, 34% of them only once. The leading ten clones occupy over 15% of the sample. None of the patients had been given any treatment before thyroid surgery. The study retrospectively analysed patient clinical samples collected from about 2012 to 2018 using T-cell receptor beta sequencing.

Germline trimming: 4 bases from V, 4 bases from J; junction bases outside gene matches: 10. Based on the germline V gene (reference sequence), the CDR1 and CDR2 sequences are LNHDA and SQIVND. The CDR3 starts with the cysteine, ends with the phenylalanine, and has 16 residues. Only the CDR3 DNA stays, 48 bases, in frame from base 1. The chain links TRBV19 with TRBJ2-5; the central 9 bases match TRBD1. This TCR came from a female donor with papillary thyroid cancer or a benign thyroid nodule (not recorded which). Some clones in this sample may be carry-over from other donors' samples. Sequencing was carried out using tumor tissue. The CDR3 sequence is CASSTDRGHNGETQYF. The nucleotide sequence is given as TGTGCCAGTAGTACGGACAGGGGCCACAACGGAGAGACCCAGTACTTC.